This TCR beta chain was recorded in a study of shared clonotypes between healthy human individuals. HIV-negative, healthy adults without recent acute infections or vaccinations were the donors. Running of the assay took place at deep level. Clones were sequenced by immunoSEQ multiplex PCR, and TCRdb holds only the in-frame ones, with some missing. The repertoire consists of more than 2,000,000 clones, with around nine tenths occurring once and the leading ten covering under 0.15%. The study's findings and limits: Among donors, clonotype sharing was expected to be affected by sequencing depth.

Worth noting for this clone: Its matching antigen is unknown. This sample includes further DNA sequences coding for the same CDR3.

The sequenced sample was naive CD4+ T cells sorted from blood. As to subset: CD45RA+ positively selected. This TCR was sampled from a man between 18 and 35 years old in good health.

In DNA, the CDR3 is TGTGCCAGCCGGACCACCTACGAGCAGTACTTC. Translating it yields CASRTTYEQYF. The chain employs TRBV6-5 and TRBJ2-7; D remains ambiguous. The CDR3 sequence is 11 residues long. Per the germline V gene, CDR1 is MNHEY and CDR2 is SVGAGI. The V end was cut by 8 bases, the J end by 2 bases, with 7 bases between.